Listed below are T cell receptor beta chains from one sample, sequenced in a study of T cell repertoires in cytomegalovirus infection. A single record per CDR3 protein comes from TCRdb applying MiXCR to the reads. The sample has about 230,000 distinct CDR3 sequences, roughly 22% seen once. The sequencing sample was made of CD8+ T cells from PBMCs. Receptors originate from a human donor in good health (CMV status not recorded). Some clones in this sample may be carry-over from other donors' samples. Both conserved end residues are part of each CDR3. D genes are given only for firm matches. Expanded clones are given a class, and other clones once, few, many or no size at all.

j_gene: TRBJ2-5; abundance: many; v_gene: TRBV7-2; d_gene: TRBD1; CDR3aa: CASSLALDRELSETQYF; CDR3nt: TGTGCCAGCAGCTTAGCGCTCGACAGGGAATTATCAGAGACCCAGTACTTC
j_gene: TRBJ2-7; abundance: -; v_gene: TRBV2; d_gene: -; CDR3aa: CASSKDHRATYEQYF; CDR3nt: TGTGCCAGCAGTAAAGACCACAGGGCTACCTACGAGCAGTACTTC
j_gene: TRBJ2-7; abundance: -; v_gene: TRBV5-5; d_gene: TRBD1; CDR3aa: CASSFVSTGTAIYEQYF; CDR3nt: TGTGCCAGCAGCTTCGTAAGCACCGGGACAGCAATCTACGAGCAGTACTTC
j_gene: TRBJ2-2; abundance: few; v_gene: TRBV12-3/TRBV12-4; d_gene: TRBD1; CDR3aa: CASSLQGASTGELFF; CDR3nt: TGTGCCAGCAGTTTACAGGGGGCAAGCACCGGGGAGCTGTTTTTT
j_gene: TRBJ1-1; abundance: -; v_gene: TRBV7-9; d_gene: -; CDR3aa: CASSRVANTEAFF; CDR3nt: TGTGCCAGCAGCAGGGTGGCGAACACTGAAGCTTTCTTT
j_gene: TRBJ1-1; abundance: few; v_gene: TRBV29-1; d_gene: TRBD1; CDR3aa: CSVKDRVDTEAFF; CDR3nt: TGCAGCGTGAAGGACAGGGTGGACACTGAAGCTTTCTTT
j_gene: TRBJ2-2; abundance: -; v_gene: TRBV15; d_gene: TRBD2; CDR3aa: CATRGLGAGPGELFF; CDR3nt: TGTGCCACCAGAGGACTAGGGGCGGGCCCCGGGGAGCTGTTTTTT
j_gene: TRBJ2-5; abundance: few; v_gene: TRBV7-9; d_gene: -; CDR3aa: CASSPRGQTQETQYF; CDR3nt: TGTGCCAGCAGCCCGCGAGGACAGACCCAAGAGACCCAGTACTTC
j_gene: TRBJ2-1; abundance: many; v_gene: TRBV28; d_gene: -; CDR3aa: CASSLHHVRMGSYNEQFF; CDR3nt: TGTGCCAGCAGTTTACACCACGTCCGGATGGGATCCTACAATGAGCAGTTCTTC
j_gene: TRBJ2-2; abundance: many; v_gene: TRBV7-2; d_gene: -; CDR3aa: CASSFAGAGELFF; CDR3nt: TGTGCCAGCAGCTTCGCAGGGGCCGGGGAGCTGTTTTTT
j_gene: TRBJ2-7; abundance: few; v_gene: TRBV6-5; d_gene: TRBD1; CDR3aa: CASSYLGTGDHEQYF; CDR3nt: TGTGCCAGCAGTTACTTAGGGACAGGAGACCACGAGCAGTACTTC
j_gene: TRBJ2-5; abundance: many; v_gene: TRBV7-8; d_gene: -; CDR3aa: CASSPGDGQETQYF; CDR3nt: TGTGCCAGCAGCCCCGGAGATGGGCAAGAGACCCAGTACTTC
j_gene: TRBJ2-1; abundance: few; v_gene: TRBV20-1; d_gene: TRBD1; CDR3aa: CSARGDRALYNEQFF; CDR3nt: TGCAGTGCTAGAGGTGACAGGGCCCTCTACAATGAGCAGTTCTTC
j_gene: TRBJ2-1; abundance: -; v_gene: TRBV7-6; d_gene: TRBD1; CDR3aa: CASLLSRDSSYNEQFF; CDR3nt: TGTGCCAGCTTACTCTCCCGGGACAGCTCCTACAATGAGCAGTTCTTC
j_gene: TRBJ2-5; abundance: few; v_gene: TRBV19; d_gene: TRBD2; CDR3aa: CASGTSGGAFRETQYF; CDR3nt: TGTGCCAGCGGGACTAGCGGGGGGGCTTTCCGAGAGACCCAGTACTTC
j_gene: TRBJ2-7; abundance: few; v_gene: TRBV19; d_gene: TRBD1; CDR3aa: CASRPTGTSYEQYF; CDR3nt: TGTGCCAGTAGGCCGACAGGGACCTCCTACGAGCAGTACTTC
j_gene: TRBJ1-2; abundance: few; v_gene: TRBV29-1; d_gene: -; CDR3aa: CSVEDPRDRVNYGYTF; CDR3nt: TGCAGCGTTGAAGACCCGAGGGACCGGGTGAACTATGGCTACACCTTC